This TCR beta chain was sequenced in a study of blood T cell repertoires in COVID-19. TCRdb keeps only in-frame clones here, not all; method: immunoSEQ multiplex PCR. The data show some 230,000 clones, 70% to 90% seen once. This clone has just one count. The CDR3 has 14 residues. The germline V and J ends were trimmed by 6 bases and 2 bases, with 14 bases remaining between them. Germline CDR1 reads MDHEN; CDR2 reads SYDVKM. The V call is TRBV28, the J call TRBJ2-7; perhaps TRBD2 as D (5 bases). This sequence was found in a man aged 45-65 years who had recovered from COVID-19. The sequenced sample consisted of peripheral blood. CDR3 bases: TGTGCCAGCAGAAAACGCGGGCAGACCTACGAGCAGTACTTC. It codes for CASRKRGQTYEQYF.